This TCR beta chain was captured by sequencing in a study of beta chain features in type 1 diabetes. The study's findings and limits: Patients with type 1 diabetes showed fewer VDJ junction insertions and more deletions.

The isolated RNA, all of it, was reverse transcribed, so expressed TCRB transcripts were what got sequenced. Some clones are missing from TCRdb's copy, which holds only in-frame ones; the method was immunoSEQ multiplex PCR. The table includes approximately 150,000 clones, more than 9% detected once. This clone has more than one count but fewer than ten. Its target is unknown. Germline assignment: CDR1 MNHNS and CDR2 SASEGT. This CDR3 is 13 amino acids long. J gave up 6 bases and V 7 bases, and 9 bases lay outside the gene matches. Sampling consisted of one heparinised blood draw per donor, averaging about 116 mL. Central memory, naive, regulatory and stem cell-like memory CD4+ cells were sorted by CD45RO/CCR7/CD25/CD127/CD95/CD27.

The genes are TRBV6-1 and TRBJ2-7; TRBD1 aligns across 7 bases. This receptor was taken from a man between 18 and 29 years old in good health. The sequenced sample consisted of naive CD4+ T cells from blood. The CDR3 is CASNAQTGLEQYF. In nucleotides, the CDR3 is TGTGCCAGCAACGCCCAGACAGGGCTCGAGCAGTACTTC.